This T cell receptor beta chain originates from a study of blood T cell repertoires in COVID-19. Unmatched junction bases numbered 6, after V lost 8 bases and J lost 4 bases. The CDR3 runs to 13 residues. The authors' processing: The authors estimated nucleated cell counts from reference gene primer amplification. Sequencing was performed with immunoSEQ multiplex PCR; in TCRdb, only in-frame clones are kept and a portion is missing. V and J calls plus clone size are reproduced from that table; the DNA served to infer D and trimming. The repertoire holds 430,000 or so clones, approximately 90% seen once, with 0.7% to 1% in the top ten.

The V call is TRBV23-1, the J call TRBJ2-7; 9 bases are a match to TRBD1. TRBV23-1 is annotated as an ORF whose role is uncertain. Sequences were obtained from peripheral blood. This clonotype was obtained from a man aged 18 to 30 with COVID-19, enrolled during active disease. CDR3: CASVATGGYEQYF. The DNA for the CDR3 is TGCGCCAGCGTGGCGACAGGGGGGTACGAGCAGTACTTC.